Each of the 20 T cell receptor beta chains below was sequenced from the same sample in a study of identical twins. TCRdb analysed the 5' RACE reads with MiXCR anew, one entry per CDR3 protein. Among roughly 750,000 distinct CDR3 sequences listed, 21% were seen once. A further study also used this sample, focusing on T cells expressing NK-cell markers.

The source material was PBMCs. These TCRs come from a woman under 30 in good health.

This chain joins TRBV5-1 and TRBJ1-1; D gene unclear. The V gene lost 10 bases and the J gene lost 1 base, with 17 bases spanning the gap. Per germline, CDR1 SGHRS and CDR2 YFSETQ. This CDR3 comprises 14 residues. This CDR3 reads CAVSSPERNTEAFF. Written as DNA, the CDR3 is TGCGCCGTCAGCAGCCCCGAGAGGAACACTGAAGCTTTCTTT.

This chain links TRBV12-3 or TRBV12-4 with TRBJ2-7; D is possibly TRBD2 (6 bases). The CDR3 is 13 amino acids. V lost 4 bases and J 4 bases, leaving 11 bases between the germline ends. DNA of the CDR3: TGTGCCAGCAGTTCCGGGACTCTTTACGAGCAGTACTTC. Translating gives CASSSGTLYEQYF.

This clonotype was detected ten times or more. The rearrangement uses TRBV25-1 and TRBJ2-7, with D hard to call. The germline V and J ends were trimmed by 9 bases and 6 bases, with 9 bases remaining between them. The V gene's germline CDR1 is MGHDK and CDR2 SYGVNS. The CDR3 length is 10 residues. CDR3 residues: CARRLGEQYF. CDR3 bases: TGTGCCAGGAGACTCGGCGAGCAGTACTTC.

There are many counts of this clonotype. This chain connects TRBV28 to TRBJ2-1; D remains ambiguous. CDR1 is MDHEN and CDR2 is SYDVKM in the germline V gene. The CDR3 has 15 residues. V lost 8 bases, J lost 8 bases, and 22 bases lay in between. CDR3 amino acids: CASSPMADIPDEQFF. The CDR3 region has the DNA TGTGCCAGCTCCCCCATGGCCGACATACCCGATGAGCAGTTCTTC.

V usage is TRBV27 and J usage is TRBJ2-1, with TRBD1 matching over 9 bases. Trimming removed 2 bases from V and 7 bases from J; junction bases left unmatched: 6. Germline CDR1 reads MNHEY; CDR2 reads SMNVEV (reference sequence). The CDR3 has 15 amino acids. The CDR3 spells CASSLAGTGLNEQFF. DNA of the CDR3: TGTGCCAGCAGTTTAGCCGGGACAGGGTTGAATGAGCAGTTCTTC.

This clonotype was seen at least ten times. V is TRBV20-1 and J is TRBJ2-7; no clear D. Germline V gene sequence: CDR1 DFQATT, CDR2 SNEGSKA (reference sequence). This CDR3 spans 10 amino acids. Trimming took off 3 bases at V and 5 bases at J, with 5 bases between the two ends. The CDR3 spells CSASGHEQYF. CDR3 coding DNA: TGCAGTGCTAGTGGTCACGAGCAGTACTTC.

This clonotype occurred a few times. The chain couples TRBV5-6 to TRBJ1-1; D possibly corresponds to TRBD1 (5 bases). V lost 3 bases to trimming and J lost 7 bases, with 16 bases between them. The CDR3 is made up of 14 amino acids. Germline values: CDR1 SGHDT, CDR2 YYEEEE. The CDR3 loop is CASSSGRRGGEAFF. For the CDR3, the DNA is TGTGCCAGCAGCTCGGGACGCCGGGGGGGTGAAGCTTTCTTT.

V gene TRBV5-1 combines with J gene TRBJ1-5, with a possible D match to TRBD1 (6 bases). This CDR3 has 16 residues. The germline V gene has CDR1 SGHRS and CDR2 YFSETQ. Trimming left V 4 bases short and J 7 bases short, with 21 bases between. CDR3 nucleotides: TGCGCCAGCAGCGAAGGTTCGGCGGCAGGGGACCAGCCCCAGCATTTT. Translating gives CASSEGSAAGDQPQHF. Variable domain in full (rest from reference TRBV5-1 and TRBJ1-5): KAGVTQTPRYLIKTRGQQVTLSCSPISGHRSVSWYQQTPGQGLQFLFEYFSETQRNKGNFPGRFSGRQFSNSRSEMNVSTLELGDSALYLCASSEGSAAGDQPQHFGDGTRLSIL.

J is TRBJ2-1 and V is TRBV7-6; D gene uncertain. V dropped 3 bases and J dropped 5 bases, with 5 bases sitting between them. The CDR3 loop spans 12 amino acids. The germline V gene has CDR1 SGHVS and CDR2 FNYEAQ. CDR3 nucleotide sequence: TGTGCCAGCAGCTTCAGAAACAATGAGCAGTTCTTC. Protein product: CASSFRNNEQFF.

The chain has TRBV11-1 and TRBJ2-7, with 7 bases lining up with TRBD1. The trim removed 5 bases at V and 6 bases at J, leaving 10 bases unmatched. Germline CDR1 reads SGHAT; CDR2 reads FQDESV (reference sequence). The CDR3 extends over 14 amino acids. The CDR3 DNA reads as TGTGCCAGCAGCCCCCAACAGGGGAAGGCCGAGCAGTACTTC. Its protein is CASSPQQGKAEQYF.

The CDR3 reads CASSVSGDTIYF. The DNA of the CDR3 is TGTGCCAGCAGTGTGTCAGGGGACACCATATATTTT. This chain connects TRBV25-1 to TRBJ1-3, with a weak D call TRBD1 (6 bases). The germline V gene has CDR1 MGHDK and CDR2 SYGVNS. This CDR3 comprises 12 residues. The germline V and J ends were trimmed by 4 bases and 8 bases, with 9 bases remaining between them.

This clonotype was seen a handful of times. The gene calls are TRBV20-1 and TRBJ1-1; 7 bases align to TRBD1. J was trimmed by 0 bases and V by 5 bases; bases with no gene match: 0. The CDR3 has 12 amino acids. Germline V CDR1 and CDR2: DFQATT, SNEGSKA (reference sequence). The CDR3 sequence: CSAGQVNTEAFF. The CDR3 DNA is TGCAGTGCTGGACAGGTGAACACTGAAGCTTTCTTT.

This clonotype came up a few times. The chain recombines TRBV5-6 with TRBJ2-3; tentative D call: TRBD1 (5 bases). Germline V gene data show CDR1 as SGHDT and CDR2 as YYEEEE. V lost 2 bases, J lost 10 bases, and 20 bases lay in between. The CDR3 is made up of 15 amino acids. The CDR3 bases are TGTGCCAGCAGCTTTAGTCCAGGGCCCACTGGGGCGCAGTATTTT. Amino acid sequence: CASSFSPGPTGAQYF.

This clonotype was counted between two and nine times. The rearrangement uses TRBV6-1 and TRBJ2-3; the match to TRBD2 covers 9 bases. V was pared by 7 bases and J by 3 bases, with 8 bases of the junction left unmatched. Germline V gene sequence: CDR1 MNHNS, CDR2 SASEGT. This CDR3 comprises 15 residues. Here the CDR3 DNA reads TGTGCCAGCAATAGACTAGCGGATGATACAGATACGCAGTATTTT. Translating gives CASNRLADDTDTQYF.

This sequence joins TRBV7-3 and TRBJ2-1; D might be TRBD2 (5 bases). This CDR3 has 14 residues. Trimming removed 6 bases at V and 5 bases at J, with 14 bases between. Germline V lookup: CDR1 SGHTA, CDR2 FQGTGA. For the CDR3, the DNA is TGTGCCAGCAGTAGAGGGCCCTTTGACAATGAGCAGTTCTTC. This translates into CASSRGPFDNEQFF. Full variable domain (outside the CDR3, taken from reference TRBV7-3 and TRBJ2-1): GAGVSQTPSNKVTEKGKYVELRCDPISGHTALYWYRQSLGQGPEFLIYFQGTGAADDSGLPNDRFFAVRPEGSVSTLKIQRTERGDSAVYLCASSRGPFDNEQFFGPGTRLTVL.

This clonotype was picked up a small number of times. The chain employs TRBV6-1 and TRBJ1-2; D gene uncertain. The CDR3 has 16 residues. CDR1 and CDR2 from the germline V gene are MNHNS and SASEGT. Deletions cut 2 bases from V and 2 bases from J, with 15 bases between. The CDR3 region is CASSERLRVSNYGYTF. The CDR3 nucleotides read TGTGCCAGCAGTGAAAGGTTAAGGGTTTCAAACTATGGCTACACCTTC.

In this sample, this clonotype turned up once. CDR3 coding DNA: TGTGCCAGCACCCTAGGGAGCGGGGGGGTCAATGAGCAGTTCTTC. Protein product: CASTLGSGGVNEQFF. The chain joins TRBV6-1 to TRBJ2-1; 10 nucleotides match TRBD2. The V segment lost 7 bases and the J segment 6 bases; nucleotides outside the gene matches: 9. This CDR3 contains 15 residues. Germline-derived CDR1 and CDR2 are MNHNS and SASEGT.

This clonotype was seen a few times. The V and J genes are TRBV5-1 and TRBJ2-1; a weak D match, TRBD2 (6 bases). Germline V gene lookup returns CDR1 SGHRS and CDR2 YFSETQ. V lost 4 bases and J 8 bases, leaving 16 bases between the germline ends. This CDR3 spans 14 amino acids. The DNA of the CDR3 is TGCGCCAGCAGCCCGGGACTGGAGTGGGATGAGCAGTTCTTC. Translating it yields CASSPGLEWDEQFF.

This clonotype was recorded a few times. Here the CDR3 DNA reads TGTGCCAGCAGTTTTCGGAGGGGGGAGGGCCTCGATGAGCAGTTCTTC. This encodes CASSFRRGEGLDEQFF. The rearrangement links TRBV12-3 or TRBV12-4 to TRBJ2-1; possible D gene TRBD2, 7 bases. V dropped 3 bases and J dropped 8 bases, with 20 bases sitting between them. The CDR3 totals 16 residues.

This clonotype was observed at least ten times. This sequence joins TRBV5-5 and TRBJ1-2; no clear D. Germline lookup yields CDR1 SGHKS and CDR2 YYEKEE (reference sequence). The CDR3 covers 13 residues. The V and J ends lost 0 bases and 4 bases respectively, with 7 bases between them. CDR3 protein: CASSLDSTYGYTF. The CDR3 DNA is TGTGCCAGCAGCTTGGACAGCACCTATGGCTACACCTTC.